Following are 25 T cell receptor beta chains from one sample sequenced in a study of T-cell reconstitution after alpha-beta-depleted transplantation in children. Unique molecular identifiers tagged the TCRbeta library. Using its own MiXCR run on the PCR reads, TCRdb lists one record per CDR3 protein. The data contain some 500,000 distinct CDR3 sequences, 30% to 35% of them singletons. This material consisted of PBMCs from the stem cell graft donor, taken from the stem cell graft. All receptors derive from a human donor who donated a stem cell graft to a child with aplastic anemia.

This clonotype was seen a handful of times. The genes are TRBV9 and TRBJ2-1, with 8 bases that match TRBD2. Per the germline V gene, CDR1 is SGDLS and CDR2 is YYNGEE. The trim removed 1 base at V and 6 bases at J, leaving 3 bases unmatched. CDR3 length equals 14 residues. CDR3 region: CASSVFAGGNEQFF. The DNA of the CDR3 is TGTGCCAGCAGCGTATTTGCGGGAGGCAATGAGCAGTTCTTC.

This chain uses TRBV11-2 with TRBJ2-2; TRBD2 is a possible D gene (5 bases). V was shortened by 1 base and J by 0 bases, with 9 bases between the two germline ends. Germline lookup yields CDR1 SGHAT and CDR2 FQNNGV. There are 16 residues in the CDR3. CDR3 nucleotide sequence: TGTGCCAGCAGCTTAGGGCGCGGGCCGAACACCGGGGAGCTGTTTTTT. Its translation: CASSLGRGPNTGELFF.

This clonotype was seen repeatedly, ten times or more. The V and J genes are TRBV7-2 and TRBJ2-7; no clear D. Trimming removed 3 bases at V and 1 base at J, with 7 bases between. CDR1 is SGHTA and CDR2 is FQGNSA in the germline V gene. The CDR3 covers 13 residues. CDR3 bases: TGTGCCAGCAGCTTTGACAAGTCCTACGAGCAGTACTTC. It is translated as CASSFDKSYEQYF.

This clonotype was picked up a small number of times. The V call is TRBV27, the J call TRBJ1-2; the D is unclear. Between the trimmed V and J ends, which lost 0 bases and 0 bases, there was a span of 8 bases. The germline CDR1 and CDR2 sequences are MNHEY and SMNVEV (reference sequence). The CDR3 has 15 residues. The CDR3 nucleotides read TGTGCCAGCAGTTTATCAAACGGAGCTAACTATGGCTACACCTTC. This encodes CASSLSNGANYGYTF.

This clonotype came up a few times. This CDR3 reads CSGGTDTQYF. The CDR3 DNA is TGCAGCGGAGGCACAGATACGCAGTATTTT. The chain is built from TRBV29-1 and TRBJ2-3; D call uncertain. Looked up from germline, CDR1 is SQVTM and CDR2 is ANQGSEA. There are 10 residues in the CDR3. Trimming removed 7 bases at V and 1 base at J, with 3 bases between.

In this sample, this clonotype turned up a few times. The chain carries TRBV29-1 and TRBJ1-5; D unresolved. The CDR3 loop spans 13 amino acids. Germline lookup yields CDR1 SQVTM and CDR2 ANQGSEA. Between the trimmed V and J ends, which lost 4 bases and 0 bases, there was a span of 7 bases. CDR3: CSVVGNSNQPQHF. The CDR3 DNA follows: TGCAGCGTTGTGGGTAATAGCAATCAGCCCCAGCATTTT.

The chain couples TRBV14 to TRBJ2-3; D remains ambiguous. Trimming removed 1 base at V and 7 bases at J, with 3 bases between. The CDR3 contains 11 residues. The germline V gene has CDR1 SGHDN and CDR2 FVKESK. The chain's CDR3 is CASSQANTQYF. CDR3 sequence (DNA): TGTGCCAGCAGCCAAGCCAATACGCAGTATTTT.

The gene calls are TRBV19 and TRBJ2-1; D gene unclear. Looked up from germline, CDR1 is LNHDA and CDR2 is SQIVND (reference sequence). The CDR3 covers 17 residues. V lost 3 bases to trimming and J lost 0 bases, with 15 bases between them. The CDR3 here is CASSIRVVAVSYNEQFF. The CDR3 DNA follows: TGTGCCAGTAGTATTCGAGTCGTTGCGGTCTCCTACAATGAGCAGTTCTTC.

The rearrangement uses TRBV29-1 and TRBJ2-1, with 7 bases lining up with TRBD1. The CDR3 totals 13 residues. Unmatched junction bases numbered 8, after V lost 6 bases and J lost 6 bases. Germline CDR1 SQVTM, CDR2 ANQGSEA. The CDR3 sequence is CSVGTALFNEQFF. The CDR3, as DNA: TGCAGCGTCGGGACAGCCTTATTCAATGAGCAGTTCTTC.

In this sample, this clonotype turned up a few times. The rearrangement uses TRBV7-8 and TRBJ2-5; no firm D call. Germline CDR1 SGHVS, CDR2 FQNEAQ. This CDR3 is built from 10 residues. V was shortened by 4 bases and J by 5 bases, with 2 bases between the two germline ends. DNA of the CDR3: TGTGCCAGCAGCTCTGAGACCCAGTACTTC. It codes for CASSSETQYF.

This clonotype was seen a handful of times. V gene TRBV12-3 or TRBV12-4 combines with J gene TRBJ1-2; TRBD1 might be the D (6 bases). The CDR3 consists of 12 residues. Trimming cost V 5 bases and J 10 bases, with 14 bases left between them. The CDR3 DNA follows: TGTGCCAGCAGTCAGCGACAGGCCCTCTACACCTTC. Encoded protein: CASSQRQALYTF.

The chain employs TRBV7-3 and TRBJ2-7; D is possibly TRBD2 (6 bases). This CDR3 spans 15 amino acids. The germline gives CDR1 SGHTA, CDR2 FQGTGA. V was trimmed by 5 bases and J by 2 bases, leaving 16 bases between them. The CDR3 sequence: CASSIQAGGTYEQYF. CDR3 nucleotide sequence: TGTGCCAGCAGCATTCAAGCTGGGGGGACCTACGAGCAGTACTTC.

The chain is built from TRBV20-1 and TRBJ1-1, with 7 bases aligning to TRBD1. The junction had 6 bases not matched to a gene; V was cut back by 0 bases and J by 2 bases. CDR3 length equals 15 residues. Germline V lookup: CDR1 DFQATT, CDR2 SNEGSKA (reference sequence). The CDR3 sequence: CSARETGTVNTEAFF. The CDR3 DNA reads TGCAGTGCTAGAGAGACCGGGACAGTAAACACTGAAGCTTTCTTT.

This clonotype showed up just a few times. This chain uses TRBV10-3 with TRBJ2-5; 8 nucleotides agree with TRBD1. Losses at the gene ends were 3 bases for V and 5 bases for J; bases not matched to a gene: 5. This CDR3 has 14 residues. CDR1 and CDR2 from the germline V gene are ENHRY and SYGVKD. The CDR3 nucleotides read TGTGCCATCAGTGAAAGACAGGGGACCGAGACCCAGTACTTC. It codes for CAISERQGTETQYF.

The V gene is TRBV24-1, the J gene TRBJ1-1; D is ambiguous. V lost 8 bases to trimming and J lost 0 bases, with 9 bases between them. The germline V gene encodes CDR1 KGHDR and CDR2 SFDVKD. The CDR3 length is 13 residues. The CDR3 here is CATNNGVNTEAFF. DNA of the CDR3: TGTGCCACCAATAATGGAGTGAACACTGAAGCTTTCTTT.

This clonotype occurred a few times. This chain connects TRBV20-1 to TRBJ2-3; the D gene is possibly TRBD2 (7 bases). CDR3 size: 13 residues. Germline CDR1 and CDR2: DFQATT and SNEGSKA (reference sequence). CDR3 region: CSIGRGGTDTQYF. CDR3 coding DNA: TGCAGCATTGGAAGGGGGGGAACAGATACGCAGTATTTT.

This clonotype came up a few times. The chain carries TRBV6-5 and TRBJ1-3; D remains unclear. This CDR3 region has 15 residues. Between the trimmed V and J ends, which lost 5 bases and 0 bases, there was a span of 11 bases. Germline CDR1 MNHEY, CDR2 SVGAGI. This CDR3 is CASSTRWGSGNTIYF. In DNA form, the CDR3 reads TGTGCCAGCAGTACGCGTTGGGGCTCTGGAAACACCATATATTTT.

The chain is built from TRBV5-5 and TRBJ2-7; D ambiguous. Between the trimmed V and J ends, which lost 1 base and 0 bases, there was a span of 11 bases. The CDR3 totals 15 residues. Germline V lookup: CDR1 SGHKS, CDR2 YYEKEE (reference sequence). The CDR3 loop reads CASSLTFPSSYEQYV. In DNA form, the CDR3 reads TGTGCCAGCAGCTTGACCTTCCCAAGCTCCTACGAGCAGTACGTC.

CDR3 region: CSVDRRQEPMNTEAFF. CDR3 bases: TGCAGCGTTGATCGCCGACAAGAGCCAATGAACACTGAAGCTTTCTTT. This chain joins TRBV29-1 and TRBJ1-1; D unclear. V was shortened by 3 bases and J by 0 bases, with 17 bases between the two germline ends. The CDR3 has 16 residues. The germline V gene encodes CDR1 SQVTM and CDR2 ANQGSEA.

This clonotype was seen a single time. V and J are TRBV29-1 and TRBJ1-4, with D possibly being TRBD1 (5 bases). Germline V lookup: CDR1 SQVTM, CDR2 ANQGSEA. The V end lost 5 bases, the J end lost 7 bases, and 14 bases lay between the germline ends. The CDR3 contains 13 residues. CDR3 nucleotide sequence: TGCAGCGTTATCGGAAGCCAGGGTGAAAAACTGTTTTTT. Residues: CSVIGSQGEKLFF.

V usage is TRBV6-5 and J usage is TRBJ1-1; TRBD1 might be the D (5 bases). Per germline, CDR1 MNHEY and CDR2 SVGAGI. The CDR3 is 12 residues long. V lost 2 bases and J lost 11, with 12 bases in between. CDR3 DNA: TGTGCCAGCAGTTACGACGGGGGAGACGCTTTCTTT. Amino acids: CASSYDGGDAFF.

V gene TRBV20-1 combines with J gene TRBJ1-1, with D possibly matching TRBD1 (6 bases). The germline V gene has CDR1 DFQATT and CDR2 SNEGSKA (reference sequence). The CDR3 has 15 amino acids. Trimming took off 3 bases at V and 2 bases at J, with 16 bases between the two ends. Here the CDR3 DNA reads TGCAGTGCTAGTTTTCAGGGGCGAGTTAACACTGAAGCTTTCTTT. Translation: CSASFQGRVNTEAFF.

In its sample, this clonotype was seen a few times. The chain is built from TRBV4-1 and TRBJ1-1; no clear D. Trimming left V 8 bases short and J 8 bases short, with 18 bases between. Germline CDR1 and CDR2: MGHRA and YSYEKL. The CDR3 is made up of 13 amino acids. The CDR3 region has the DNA TGCGCCAGCGGCTATCCAACGGAGGCGGAAGCTTTCTTT. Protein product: CASGYPTEAEAFF.

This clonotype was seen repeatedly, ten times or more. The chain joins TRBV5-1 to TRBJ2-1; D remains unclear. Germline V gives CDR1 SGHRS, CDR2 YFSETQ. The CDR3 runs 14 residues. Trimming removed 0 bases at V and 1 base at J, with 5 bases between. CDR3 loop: CASSLDVSYNEQFF. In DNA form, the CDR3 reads TGCGCCAGCAGCTTGGACGTGTCCTACAATGAGCAGTTCTTC.

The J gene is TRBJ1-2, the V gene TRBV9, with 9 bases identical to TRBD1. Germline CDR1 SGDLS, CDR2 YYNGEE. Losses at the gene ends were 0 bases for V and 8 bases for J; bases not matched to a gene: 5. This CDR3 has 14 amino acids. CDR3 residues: CASSVGDRVRGYTF. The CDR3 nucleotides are TGTGCCAGCAGCGTAGGGGACAGGGTGCGCGGCTACACCTTC.